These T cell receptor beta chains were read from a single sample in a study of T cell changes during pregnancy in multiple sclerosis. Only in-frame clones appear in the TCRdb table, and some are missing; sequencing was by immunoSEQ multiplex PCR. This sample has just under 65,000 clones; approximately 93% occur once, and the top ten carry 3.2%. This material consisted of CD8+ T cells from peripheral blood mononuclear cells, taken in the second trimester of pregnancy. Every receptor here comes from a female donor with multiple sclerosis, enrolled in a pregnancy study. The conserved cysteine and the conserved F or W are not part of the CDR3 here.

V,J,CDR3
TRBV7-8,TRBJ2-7,ASSLDLKQVEYEQY
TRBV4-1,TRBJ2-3,ASSQVSGTITDTQY
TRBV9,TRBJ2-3,ASSTEGLAGNTQY
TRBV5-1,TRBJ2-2,ASSLEPGYTNTGELF
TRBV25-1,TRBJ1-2,ASSEYPGQGIYGYT
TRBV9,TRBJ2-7,ASSSRDGAYEQY
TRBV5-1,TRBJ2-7,ASSFAGNYEQY
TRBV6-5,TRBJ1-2,ASSYSARDGYGYT
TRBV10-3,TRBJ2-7,AISGRDRAEGGSYEQY
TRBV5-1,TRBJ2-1,ASSYLIRDRVDSGRSYNEQF
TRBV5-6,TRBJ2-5,ASSLAGTSGSRGTQY
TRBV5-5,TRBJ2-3,ASSWGAGTDTQY
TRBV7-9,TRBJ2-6,ASEGGASGANVLT
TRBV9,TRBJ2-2,ASSVVSSDGELF
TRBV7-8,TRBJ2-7,ASSLAAGAVEQY
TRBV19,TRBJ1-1,ASSPFGTADTEAF
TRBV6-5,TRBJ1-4,ASSYTPGQLNEKLF
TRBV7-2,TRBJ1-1,ASSFSGGDTEAF
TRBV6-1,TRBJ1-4,ASSVRTGDEKLF
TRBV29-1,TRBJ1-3,SVDGGTRGNTIY
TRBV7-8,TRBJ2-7,ASSSQPGLTYEQY
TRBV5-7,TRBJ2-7,ASSPAGTDSYEQY
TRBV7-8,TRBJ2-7,ASTRLRDSSYEQY
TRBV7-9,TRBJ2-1,ATAGGSSYNEQF
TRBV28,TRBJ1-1,ASSFEAVPIEAF
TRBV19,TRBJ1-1,ASIPGGNTEAF
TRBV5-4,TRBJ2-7,ASSAERGRYEQY
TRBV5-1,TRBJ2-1,ASSLSVSSYNEQF
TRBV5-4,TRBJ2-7,ASSLEVSDEQY
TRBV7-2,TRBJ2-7,ASSLGTGTYEQY
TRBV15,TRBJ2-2,ATSRGDTFTGELF
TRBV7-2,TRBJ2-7,ASSLAPGELQQY
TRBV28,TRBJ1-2,ASTIPTGAFYGYT
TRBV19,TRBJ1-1,ASTPGNTEAF
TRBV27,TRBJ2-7,ASRGGSYEQY
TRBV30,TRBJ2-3,AWRRGSPLGPDTQY
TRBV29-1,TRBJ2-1,SVLAGGYNEQF
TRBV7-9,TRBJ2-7,ASSVTLATKVHEQY
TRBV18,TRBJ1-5,ASSPPGGHNQPQH
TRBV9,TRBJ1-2,ASSENRDRGGLHYGYT
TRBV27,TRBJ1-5,ASSLYPAGNQPQH
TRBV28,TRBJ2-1,ASNPRDRYNEQF
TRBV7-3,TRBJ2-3,ASSVLAGGPPTDTQY
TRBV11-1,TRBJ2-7,ASSYGQASSYEQY
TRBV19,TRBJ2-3,ASSSGTGATDTQY
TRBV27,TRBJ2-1,ASSSTGSSYNEQF
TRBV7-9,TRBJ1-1,ALREGTEAF
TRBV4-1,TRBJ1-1,ASSQDWAPDTEAF
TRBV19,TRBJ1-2,ASTLSQGEISYGYT
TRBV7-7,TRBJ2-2,ASSKTVNTGELF
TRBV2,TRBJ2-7,ASSEKVFGRSYEQY
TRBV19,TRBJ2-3,ASSMGGDTQY
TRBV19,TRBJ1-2,ASSIGSYYGYT
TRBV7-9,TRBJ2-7,ASSWTGSSDDYYYEQY
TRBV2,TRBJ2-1,ASSEFAGELQF